Shown below are 20 T cell receptor beta chains from a single sample sequenced in a study of control samples from healthy donors and cancer patients. Clones were sequenced by immunoSEQ multiplex PCR, and TCRdb holds only the in-frame ones, with some missing. This table holds fewer than 200,000 clones, about 91% found once. Sequencing used blood. These receptors all come from a woman in her twenties or thirties in good health.

The chain uses TRBV6-1 and TRBJ2-7; D is perhaps TRBD1 (6 bases). V lost 3 bases to trimming and J lost 3 bases, with 12 bases between them. The CDR3 is 14 amino acids. Looked up from germline, CDR1 is MNHNS and CDR2 is SASEGT. The CDR3 DNA sequence: TGTGCCAGCAGTGACCTCGGGACAATCTACGAGCAGTACTTC. Its protein is CASSDLGTIYEQYF.

This clone was seen a single time. The J gene is TRBJ1-1, the V gene TRBV2; unclear D gene. The CDR3 runs to 11 residues. V lost 3 bases, J lost 5 bases, and 4 bases lay in between. Looked up from germline, CDR1 is SNHLY and CDR2 is FYNNEI. In DNA form, the CDR3 reads TGTGCCAGCAGTGACGTGACTGAAGCTTTCTTT. Translation gives CASSDVTEAFF.

The genes are TRBV19 and TRBJ1-1; D unclear. V was clipped by 7 bases and J by 4 bases, with 10 bases between them. Germline V CDR1 and CDR2: LNHDA, SQIVND (reference sequence). CDR3 length: 12 amino acids. Here the CDR3 DNA reads TGTGCCAGTACGACGAGGAGCACTGAAGCTTTCTTT. It is translated as CASTTRSTEAFF.

This chain connects TRBV7-6 to TRBJ1-4, with unresolved D. This CDR3 contains 14 residues. Germline CDR1 reads SGHVS; CDR2 reads FNYEAQ. Trimming removed 3 bases at V and 3 bases at J, with 8 bases between. CDR3 coding DNA: TGTGCCAGCAGCTTGGACGGTTCTAATGAAAAACTGTTTTTT. Residues: CASSLDGSNEKLFF.

V is TRBV3-1 (or the pseudogene TRBV3-2) and J is TRBJ2-1; perhaps TRBD2 as D (6 bases). The CDR3 is 16 amino acids. The V gene lost 4 bases and the J gene lost 6 bases, with 19 bases spanning the gap. Germline values: CDR1 LGHDT, CDR2 YNNKEL (reference sequence). The CDR3 DNA follows: TGTGCCAGCAGCCCCCCCCGGTCGGGACTTTTCAATGAGCAGTTCTTC. This sequence encodes CASSPPRSGLFNEQFF.

The chain is built from TRBV9 and TRBJ2-2; maybe TRBD1 (6 bases). From germline, CDR1 is SGDLS and CDR2 YYNGEE. This CDR3 is 15 amino acids long. Trimming cost V 0 bases and J 4 bases, with 10 bases left between them. DNA of the CDR3: TGTGCCAGCAGCGTAGACAGGGCGGGCACCGGGGAGCTGTTTTTT. Its protein product is CASSVDRAGTGELFF.

This chain joins TRBV25-1 and TRBJ1-5; a possible D gene is TRBD1 (5 bases). Germline V gene data show CDR1 as MGHDK and CDR2 as SYGVNS. The germline V and J ends were trimmed by 9 bases and 1 base, with 10 bases remaining between them. CDR3 size: 13 residues. CDR3 sequence reads: CASSPGSNQPQHF. DNA for the CDR3: TGTGCCAGTTCCCCAGGGAGCAATCAGCCCCAGCATTTT.

This chain links TRBV2 with TRBJ2-7, with 9 positions matching TRBD2. Germline lookup yields CDR1 SNHLY and CDR2 FYNNEI. This CDR3 comprises 13 residues. V was clipped by 3 bases and J by 5 bases; unmatched bases: 2. The CDR3 is CASSERGGHEQYV. DNA of the CDR3: TGTGCCAGCAGTGAGCGGGGGGGGCACGAGCAGTACGTC.

V gene TRBV9 combines with J gene TRBJ2-2; 7 bases map to TRBD2. Trimming removed 5 bases from V and 5 bases from J; junction bases left unmatched: 3. Germline V gene sequence: CDR1 SGDLS, CDR2 YYNGEE. There are 13 residues in the CDR3. The CDR3 spells CASRLAETGELFF. CDR3 DNA: TGTGCCAGCAGGCTAGCGGAGACCGGGGAGCTGTTTTTT.

The gene calls are TRBV4-1 and TRBJ2-3; 7 bases agree with TRBD2. Germline V gene sequence: CDR1 MGHRA, CDR2 YSYEKL. The CDR3 is 13 residues long. V dropped 8 bases and J dropped 2; count of bases not matched to a gene: 4. CDR3 sequence reads: CASGRDYTDTQYF. CDR3 nucleotides: TGCGCCAGCGGTCGGGACTACACAGATACGCAGTATTTT.

The chain combines TRBV19 with TRBJ1-1; weak D call: TRBD1 (5 bases). Germline V CDR1 and CDR2: LNHDA, SQIVND (reference sequence). Trimming removed 3 bases at V and 6 bases at J, with 14 bases between. The CDR3 spans 14 residues. In DNA form, the CDR3 reads TGTGCCAGTAGTATGCAGGGCAGGCGGTCTGAAGCTTTCTTT. This sequence encodes CASSMQGRRSEAFF.

V and J are TRBV19 and TRBJ1-1; D is uncertain. The CDR3 spans 11 residues. V dropped 5 bases and J dropped 3 bases, with 4 bases sitting between them. In germline, CDR1 is LNHDA, CDR2 SQIVND (reference sequence). The CDR3 nucleotides read TGTGCCAGTAGTTCCTACACTGAAGCTTTCTTT. It encodes CASSSYTEAFF.

The chain is built from TRBV5-1 and TRBJ1-1, with D uncertain. Trimming cost V 0 bases and J 1 base, with 7 bases left between them. There are 14 residues in the CDR3. Germline CDR1 SGHRS, CDR2 YFSETQ. The CDR3 nucleotides are TGCGCCAGCAGCTTGGATGGGTCGAACACTGAAGCTTTCTTT. This gives the protein CASSLDGSNTEAFF.

This chain connects TRBV4-1 to TRBJ2-3; TRBD1 is a possible D gene (7 bases). Trimming took 0 bases from V and 6 from J, leaving 13 bases between them. Germline V lookup: CDR1 MGHRA, CDR2 YSYEKL. The CDR3 spans 15 residues. CDR3 loop: CASSQDPGGSDTQYF. CDR3 sequence (DNA): TGCGCCAGCAGCCAAGACCCAGGGGGGTCGGATACGCAGTATTTT.

This chain uses TRBV6-1 with TRBJ1-1, with no clear D. Germline CDR1 reads MNHNS; CDR2 reads SASEGT. V lost 2 bases to trimming and J lost 0 bases, with 13 bases between them. The CDR3 totals 16 residues. The CDR3 is CASSEFRSGLNTEAFF. The CDR3 nucleotides read TGTGCCAGCAGTGAATTCCGGAGCGGTTTGAACACTGAAGCTTTCTTT.

This chain uses TRBV9 with TRBJ2-7; D unclear. The CDR3 has 13 amino acids. The ends were cut back, 4 bases at V and 2 bases at J, with 10 bases in the middle. Germline V CDR1 and CDR2: SGDLS, YYNGEE. The CDR3 DNA follows: TGTGCCAGCAGCCCAGCCGGGCCCTACGAGCAGTACTTC. It specifies CASSPAGPYEQYF.

Note on this clone: The same CDR3 is also encoded by other DNA sequences in this sample. V usage is TRBV5-1 and J usage is TRBJ2-3; 9 nucleotides agree with TRBD1. V lost 5 bases and J lost 1; bases outside the gene matches: 2. The CDR3 totals 14 residues. The germline gives CDR1 SGHRS, CDR2 YFSETQ. The CDR3 is CASSRDRGTDTQYF. CDR3 coding DNA: TGCGCCAGCAGTCGGGACAGGGGCACAGATACGCAGTATTTT.

This clone appeared once. The rearrangement joins TRBV4-2 to TRBJ1-1; a possible D gene is TRBD1 (6 bases). Germline loops: CDR1 LGHNA, CDR2 YNFKEQ. Trimming cost V 5 bases and J 3 bases, with 22 bases left between them. The CDR3 runs to 17 residues. CDR3 DNA sequence: TGTGCCAGCAGCGGGGGCGCGGGGGCTGTGAGTGACACTGAAGCTTTCTTT. Amino acids: CASSGGAGAVSDTEAFF.

The rearrangement joins TRBV7-9 to TRBJ2-5, with D possibly matching TRBD1 (5 bases). The CDR3 consists of 13 residues. The V end lost 3 bases, the J end lost 4 bases, and 9 bases lay between the germline ends. Germline CDR1 and CDR2: SEHNR and FQNEAQ (reference sequence). CDR3 residues: CASSFLGPETQYF. CDR3 DNA: TGTGCCAGCAGCTTTCTGGGGCCAGAGACCCAGTACTTC.

The chain joins TRBV30 to TRBJ1-2, with 7 bases aligning to TRBD1. CDR3 length: 17 residues. V lost 4 bases to trimming and J lost 5 bases; unmatched junction nucleotides: 19. Germline lookup yields CDR1 GTSNPN and CDR2 SVGIG (reference sequence). The CDR3 bases are TGTGCCTGGACTCGATCAGGGGGTAAGACGAGGGAGTATGGCTACACCTTC. Protein product: CAWTRSGGKTREYGYTF.